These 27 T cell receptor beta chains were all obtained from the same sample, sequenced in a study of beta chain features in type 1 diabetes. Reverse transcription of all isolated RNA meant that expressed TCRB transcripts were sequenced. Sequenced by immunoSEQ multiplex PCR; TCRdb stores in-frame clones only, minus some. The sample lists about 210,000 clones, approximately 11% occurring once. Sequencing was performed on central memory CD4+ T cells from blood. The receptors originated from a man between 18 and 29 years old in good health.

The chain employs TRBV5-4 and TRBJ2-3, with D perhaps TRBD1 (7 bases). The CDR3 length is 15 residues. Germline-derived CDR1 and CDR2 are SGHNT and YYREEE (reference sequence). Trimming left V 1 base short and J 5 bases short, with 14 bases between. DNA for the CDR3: TGTGCCAGCAGCTTGACAGGGGAGGATGGAGATACGCAGTATTTT. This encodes CASSLTGEDGDTQYF.

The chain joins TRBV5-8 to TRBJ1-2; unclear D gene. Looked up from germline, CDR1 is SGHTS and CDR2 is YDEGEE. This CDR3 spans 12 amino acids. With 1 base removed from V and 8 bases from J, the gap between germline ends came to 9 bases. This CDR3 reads CASSLRSPGYTF. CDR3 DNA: TGTGCCAGCAGCTTGCGATCCCCAGGCTACACCTTC.

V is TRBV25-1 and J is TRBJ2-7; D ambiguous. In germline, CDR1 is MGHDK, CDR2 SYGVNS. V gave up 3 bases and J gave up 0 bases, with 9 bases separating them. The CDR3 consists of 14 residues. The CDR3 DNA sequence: TGTGCCAGCAGTGATTTAGGCAACTCCTACGAGCAGTACTTC. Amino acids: CASSDLGNSYEQYF.

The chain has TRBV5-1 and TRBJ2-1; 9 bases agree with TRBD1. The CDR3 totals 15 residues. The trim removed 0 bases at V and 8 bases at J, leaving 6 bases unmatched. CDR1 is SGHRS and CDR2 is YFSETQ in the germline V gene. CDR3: CASSLVGQGTDEQFF. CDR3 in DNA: TGCGCCAGCAGCTTGGTGGGACAGGGTACCGATGAGCAGTTCTTC.

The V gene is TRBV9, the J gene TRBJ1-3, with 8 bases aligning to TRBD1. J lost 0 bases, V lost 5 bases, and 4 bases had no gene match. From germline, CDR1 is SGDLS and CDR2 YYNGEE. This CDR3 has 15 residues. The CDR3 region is CASRATGGSGNTIYF. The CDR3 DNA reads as TGTGCCAGCAGGGCCACAGGGGGCTCTGGAAACACCATATATTTT.

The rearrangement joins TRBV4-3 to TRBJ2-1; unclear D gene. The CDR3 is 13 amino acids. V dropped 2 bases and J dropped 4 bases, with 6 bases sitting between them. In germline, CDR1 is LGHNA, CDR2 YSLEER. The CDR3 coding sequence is TGCGCCAGCAGCCAAACGACATACAATGAGCAGTTCTTC. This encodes CASSQTTYNEQFF.

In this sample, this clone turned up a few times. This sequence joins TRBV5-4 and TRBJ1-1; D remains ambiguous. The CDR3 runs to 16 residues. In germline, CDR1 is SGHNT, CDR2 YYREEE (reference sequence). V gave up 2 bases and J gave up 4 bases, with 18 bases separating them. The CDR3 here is CASSLEYGLRGTEAFF. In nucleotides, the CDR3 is TGTGCCAGCAGCTTAGAATACGGACTCCGAGGCACTGAAGCTTTCTTT.

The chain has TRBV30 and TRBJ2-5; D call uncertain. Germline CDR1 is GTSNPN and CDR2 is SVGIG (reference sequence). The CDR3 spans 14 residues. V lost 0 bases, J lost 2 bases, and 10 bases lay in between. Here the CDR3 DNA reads TGTGCCTGGAGTGTAAGTCGCCAGCAAGAGACCCAGTACTTC. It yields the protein CAWSVSRQQETQYF.

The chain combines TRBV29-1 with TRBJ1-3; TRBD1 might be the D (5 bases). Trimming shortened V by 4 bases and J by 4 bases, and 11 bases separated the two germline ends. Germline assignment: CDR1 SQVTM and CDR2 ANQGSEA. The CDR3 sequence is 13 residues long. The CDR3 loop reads CSVGGTFGNTIYF. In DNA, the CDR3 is TGCAGCGTTGGAGGGACGTTCGGAAACACCATATATTTT.

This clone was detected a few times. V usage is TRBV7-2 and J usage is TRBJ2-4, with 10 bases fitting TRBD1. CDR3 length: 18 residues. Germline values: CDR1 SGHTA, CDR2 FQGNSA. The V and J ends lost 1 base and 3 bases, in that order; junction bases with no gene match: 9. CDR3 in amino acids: CASSLVGQGFGGKNIQYF. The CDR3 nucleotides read TGTGCCAGCAGCTTAGTGGGACAGGGGTTTGGGGGCAAAAACATTCAGTACTTC.

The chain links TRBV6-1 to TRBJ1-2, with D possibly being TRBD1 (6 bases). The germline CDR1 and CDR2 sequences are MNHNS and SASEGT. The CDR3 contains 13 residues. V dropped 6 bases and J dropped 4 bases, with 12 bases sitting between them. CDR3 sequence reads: CASRADSFYGYTF. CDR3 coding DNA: TGTGCCAGCAGGGCGGACAGCTTCTATGGCTACACCTTC.

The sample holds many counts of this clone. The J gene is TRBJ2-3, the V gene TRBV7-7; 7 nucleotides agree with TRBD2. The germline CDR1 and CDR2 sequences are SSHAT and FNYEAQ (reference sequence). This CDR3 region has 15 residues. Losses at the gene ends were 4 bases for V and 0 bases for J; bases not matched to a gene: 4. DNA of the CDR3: TGTGCCAGCAGCTACACTAGCGCTAGCACAGATACGCAGTATTTT. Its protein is CASSYTSASTDTQYF.

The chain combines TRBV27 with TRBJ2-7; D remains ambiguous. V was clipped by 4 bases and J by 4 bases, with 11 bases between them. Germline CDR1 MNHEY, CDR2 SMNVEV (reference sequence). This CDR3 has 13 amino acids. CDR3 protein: CASSYRANYEQYF. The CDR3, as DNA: TGTGCCAGCAGTTACCGGGCCAATTACGAGCAGTACTTC.

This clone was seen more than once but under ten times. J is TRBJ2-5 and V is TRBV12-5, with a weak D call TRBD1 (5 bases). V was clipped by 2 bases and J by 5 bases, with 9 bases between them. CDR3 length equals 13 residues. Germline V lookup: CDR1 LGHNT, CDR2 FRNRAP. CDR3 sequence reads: CASGLSGAETQYF. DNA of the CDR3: TGTGCTAGTGGTTTGTCTGGGGCGGAGACCCAGTACTTC.

DNA for the CDR3: TGCAGCGCTGCCAGCAGCGGAGCTTTTAAGCAGTACTTC. Protein: CSAASSGAFKQYF. The chain has TRBV29-1 and TRBJ2-7, with a weak D call TRBD2 (5 bases). CDR3 length: 13 amino acids. The germline V and J ends were trimmed by 7 bases and 8 bases, with 21 bases remaining between them. Germline V gives CDR1 SQVTM, CDR2 ANQGSEA.

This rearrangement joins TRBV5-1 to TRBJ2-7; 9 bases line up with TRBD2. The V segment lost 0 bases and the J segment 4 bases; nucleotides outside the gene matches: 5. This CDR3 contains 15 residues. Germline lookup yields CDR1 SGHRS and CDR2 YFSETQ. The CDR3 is CASSLGLAGQYEQYF. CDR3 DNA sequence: TGCGCCAGCAGCTTGGGGCTAGCGGGACAATACGAGCAGTACTTC.

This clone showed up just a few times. The CDR3 nucleotides read TGTGCCAGCAGCTTAGGACAGGTCTACACTGAAGCTTTCTTT. Protein product: CASSLGQVYTEAFF. The J gene is TRBJ1-1, the V gene TRBV7-6, with a weak D call TRBD1 (6 bases). The CDR3 has 14 residues. Germline lookup yields CDR1 SGHVS and CDR2 FNYEAQ. Trimming took off 1 base at V and 3 bases at J, with 9 bases between the two ends. Full variable domain (remainder filled in from reference TRBV7-6 and TRBJ1-1): GAGVSQSPRYKVTKRGQDVALRCDPISGHVSLYWYRQALGQGPEFLTYFNYEAQQDKSGLPNDRFSAERPEGSISTLTIQRTEQRDSAMYRCASSLGQVYTEAFFGQGTRLTVV.

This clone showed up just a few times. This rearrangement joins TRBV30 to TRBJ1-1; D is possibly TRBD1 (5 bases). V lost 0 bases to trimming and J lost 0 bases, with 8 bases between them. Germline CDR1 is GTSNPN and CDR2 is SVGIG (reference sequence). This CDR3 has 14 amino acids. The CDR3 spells CAWSVQGLNTEAFF. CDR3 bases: TGTGCCTGGAGTGTGCAGGGTCTGAACACTGAAGCTTTCTTT.

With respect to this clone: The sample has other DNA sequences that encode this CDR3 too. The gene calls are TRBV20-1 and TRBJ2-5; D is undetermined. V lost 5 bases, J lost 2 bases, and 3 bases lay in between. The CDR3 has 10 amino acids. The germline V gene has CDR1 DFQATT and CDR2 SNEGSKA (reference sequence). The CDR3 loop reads CSAAQETQYF. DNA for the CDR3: TGCAGTGCTGCGCAAGAGACCCAGTACTTC.

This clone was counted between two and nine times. The CDR3 DNA reads as TGTGCCAGTAGTACTACGGGAGGCTCCTACGAGCAGTACTTC. Its translation: CASSTTGGSYEQYF. This chain connects TRBV19 to TRBJ2-7; 7 bases agree with TRBD2. Germline loops: CDR1 LNHDA, CDR2 SQIVND (reference sequence). The J segment lost 0 bases and the V segment lost 4 bases, leaving 3 bases of the junction unmatched. This CDR3 is 14 amino acids long.

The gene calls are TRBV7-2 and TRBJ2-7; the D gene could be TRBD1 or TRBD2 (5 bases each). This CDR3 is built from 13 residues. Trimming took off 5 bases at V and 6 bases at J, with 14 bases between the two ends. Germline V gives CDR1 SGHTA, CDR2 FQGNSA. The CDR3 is CASSLLGGSEQYF. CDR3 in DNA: TGTGCCAGCAGCCTCCTTGGGGGTTCCGAGCAGTACTTC.

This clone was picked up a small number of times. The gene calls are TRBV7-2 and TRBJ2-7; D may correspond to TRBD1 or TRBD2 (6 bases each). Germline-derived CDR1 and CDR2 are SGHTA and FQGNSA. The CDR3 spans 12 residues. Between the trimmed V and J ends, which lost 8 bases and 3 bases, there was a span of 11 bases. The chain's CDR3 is CASGRGLYEQYF. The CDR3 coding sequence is TGTGCCAGCGGCAGGGGACTCTACGAGCAGTACTTC.

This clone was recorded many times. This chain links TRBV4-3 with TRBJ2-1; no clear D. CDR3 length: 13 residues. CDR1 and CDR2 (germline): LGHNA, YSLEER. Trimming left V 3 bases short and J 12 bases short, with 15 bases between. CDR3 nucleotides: TGCGCCAGCAGCCAGCGGTACGCCGATGGGCAGTTCTTC. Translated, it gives CASSQRYADGQFF.

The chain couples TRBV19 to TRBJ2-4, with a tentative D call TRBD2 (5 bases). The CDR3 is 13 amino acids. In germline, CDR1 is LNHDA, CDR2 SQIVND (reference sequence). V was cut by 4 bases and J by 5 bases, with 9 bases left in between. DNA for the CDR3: TGTGCCAGTAGTACAGCGCGGGAAAACATTCAGTACTTC. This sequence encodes CASSTARENIQYF.

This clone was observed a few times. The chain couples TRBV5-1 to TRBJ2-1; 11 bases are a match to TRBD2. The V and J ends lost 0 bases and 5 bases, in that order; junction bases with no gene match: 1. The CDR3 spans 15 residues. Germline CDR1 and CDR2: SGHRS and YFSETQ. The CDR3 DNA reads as TGCGCCAGCAGCTTGGTGACTAGCGGGAACAATGAGCAGTTCTTC. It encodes CASSLVTSGNNEQFF.

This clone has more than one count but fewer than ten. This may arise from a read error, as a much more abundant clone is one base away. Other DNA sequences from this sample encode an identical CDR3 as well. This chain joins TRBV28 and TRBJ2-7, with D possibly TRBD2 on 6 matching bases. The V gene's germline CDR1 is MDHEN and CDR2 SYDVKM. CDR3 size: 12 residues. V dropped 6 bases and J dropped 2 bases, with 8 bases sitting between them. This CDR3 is CASRLATYEQYF. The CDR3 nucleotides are TGTGCCAGCAGACTAGCTACCTACGAGCAGTACTTC. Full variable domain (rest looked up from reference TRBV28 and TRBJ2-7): DVKVTQSSRYLVKRTGEKVFLECVQDMDHENMFWYRQDPGLGLRLIYFSYDVKMKEKGDIPEGYSVSREKKERFSLILESASTNQTSMYLCASRLATYEQYFGPGTRLTVT.

The CDR3 DNA sequence: TGTGCCAGCAGTTTAGGGAAGGAGCAGTACTTC. This sequence encodes CASSLGKEQYF. The V gene is TRBV6-1, the J gene TRBJ2-7, with no clear D. The V and J ends lost 5 bases and 7 bases respectively, with 9 bases between them. This CDR3 spans 11 amino acids. Germline V CDR1 and CDR2: MNHNS, SASEGT.